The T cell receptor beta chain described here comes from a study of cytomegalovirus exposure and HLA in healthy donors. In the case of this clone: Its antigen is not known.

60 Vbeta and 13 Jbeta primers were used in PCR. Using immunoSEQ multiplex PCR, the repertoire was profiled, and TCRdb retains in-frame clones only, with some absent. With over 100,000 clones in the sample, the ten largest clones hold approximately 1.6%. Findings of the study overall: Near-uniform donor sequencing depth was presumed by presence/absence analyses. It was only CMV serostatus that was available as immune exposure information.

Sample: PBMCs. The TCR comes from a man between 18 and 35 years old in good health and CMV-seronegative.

The CDR3 sequence is CASSLDRVGTEAFF. In nucleotides, the CDR3 is TGTGCCAGCAGCTTAGACAGGGTAGGGACTGAAGCTTTCTTT. The chain joins TRBV7-8 to TRBJ1-1, with D possibly being TRBD1 (6 bases). Germline V gives CDR1 SGHVS, CDR2 FQNEAQ. Trimming cost V 1 base and J 5 bases, with 11 bases left between them. CDR3 length: 14 residues. Together with reference TRBV7-8 and TRBJ1-1, the CDR3 gives the full variable domain: GAGVSQSPRYKVAKRGQDVALRCDPISGHVSLFWYQQALGQGPEFLTYFQNEAQLDKSGLPSDRFFAERPEGSVSTLKIQRTQQEDSAVYLCASSLDRVGTEAFFGQGTRLTVV.